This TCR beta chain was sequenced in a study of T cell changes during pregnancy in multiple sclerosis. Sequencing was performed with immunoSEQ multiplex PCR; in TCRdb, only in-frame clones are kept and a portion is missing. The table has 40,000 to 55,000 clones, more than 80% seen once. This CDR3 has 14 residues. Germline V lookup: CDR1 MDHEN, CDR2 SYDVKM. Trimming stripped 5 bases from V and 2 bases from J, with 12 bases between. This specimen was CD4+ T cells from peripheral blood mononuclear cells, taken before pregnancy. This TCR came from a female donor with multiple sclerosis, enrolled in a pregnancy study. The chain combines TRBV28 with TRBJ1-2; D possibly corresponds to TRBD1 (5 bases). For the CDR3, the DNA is TGTGCCAGCAGTCCATTGAGGACAAACTATGGCTACACCTTC. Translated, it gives CASSPLRTNYGYTF.